The 17 T cell receptor beta chains presented below share a single source sample, sequenced in a study of shared clonotypes between healthy human individuals. Only in-frame clones appear in the TCRdb table, and some are missing; sequencing was by immunoSEQ multiplex PCR. Here the sample spans approximately 1,000,000 clones, 78% being singletons. Input material: memory CD4+ T cells from PBMCs. Subset indicated: CD45RA-negative fraction. These receptor sequences come from a man aged 18 to 29 in good health. Some clones in this sample may be carry-over from other donors' samples.

This clone was counted between two and nine times. The chain has TRBV27 and TRBJ1-1; 11 bases are a match to TRBD1. Trimming at V came to 4 bases and at J to 4 bases, leaving 2 bases not matched to a gene. The CDR3 has 14 amino acids. Germline CDR1 reads MNHEY; CDR2 reads SMNVEV (reference sequence). CDR3 sequence: CASSWGTGGTEAFF. The CDR3 nucleotides read TGTGCCAGCAGTTGGGGGACAGGGGGCACTGAAGCTTTCTTT.

The chain links TRBV19 to TRBJ2-7, with a possible D match to TRBD2 (6 bases). Germline loops: CDR1 LNHDA, CDR2 SQIVND (reference sequence). This CDR3 has 15 residues. V lost 4 bases and J 4 bases, leaving 17 bases between the germline ends. The CDR3 sequence: CASSNQAGQMYEQYF. The CDR3, as DNA: TGTGCCAGTAGTAACCAGGCGGGGCAAATGTACGAGCAGTACTTC. The variable domain in full, completed from reference TRBV19 and TRBJ2-7, reads DGGITQSPKYLFRKEGQNVTLSCEQNLNHDAMYWYRQDPGQGLRLIYYSQIVNDFQKGDIAEGYSVSREKKESFPLTVTSAQKNPTAFYLCASSNQAGQMYEQYFGPGTRLTVT.

This rearrangement joins TRBV14 to TRBJ2-1, with a tentative D call TRBD2 (6 bases). V shed 0 bases and J shed 5 bases, with 20 bases lying between them. Looked up from germline, CDR1 is SGHDN and CDR2 is FVKESK. This CDR3 has 18 residues. CDR3 sequence: CASSQEVGSSGSDNEQFF. CDR3 DNA sequence: TGTGCCAGCAGCCAAGAGGTCGGTAGTAGCGGATCTGACAATGAGCAGTTCTTC.

This chain links TRBV11-1 with TRBJ2-2, with D uncertain. There are 13 residues in the CDR3. Germline loops: CDR1 SGHAT, CDR2 FQDESV (reference sequence). Trimming took off 4 bases at V and 4 bases at J, with 7 bases between the two ends. The CDR3 region is CASSSGLTGELFF. DNA for the CDR3: TGTGCCAGCAGCTCGGGCCTCACCGGGGAGCTGTTTTTT. The variable domain in full, completed from reference TRBV11-1 and TRBJ2-2, reads EAEVAQSPRYKITEKSQAVAFWCDPISGHATLYWYRQILGQGPELLVQFQDESVVDDSQLPKDRFSAERLKGVDSTLKIQPAELGDSAMYLCASSSGLTGELFFGEGSRLTVL.

V is TRBV5-4 and J is TRBJ2-3; no definite D call. The V end was cut by 0 bases, the J end by 4 bases, with 9 bases between. CDR1 is SGHNT, CDR2 YYREEE, per germline (reference sequence). This CDR3 is built from 14 residues. CDR3 sequence reads: CASSLDSASDTQYF. The CDR3 DNA reads as TGTGCCAGCAGCTTGGATTCGGCTTCAGATACGCAGTATTTT.

This chain uses TRBV29-1 with TRBJ2-3, with 7 bases matching TRBD1. The CDR3 runs to 12 residues. Unmatched junction bases numbered 4, after V lost 7 bases and J lost 3 bases. Germline loops: CDR1 SQVTM, CDR2 ANQGSEA. CDR3 residues: CSAYRGTDTQYF. In nucleotides, the CDR3 is TGCAGCGCTTACAGGGGAACAGATACGCAGTATTTT.

This clone was seen at least ten times. V usage is TRBV5-6 and J usage is TRBJ2-1; D may be TRBD2 (5 bases). V was shortened by 4 bases and J by 6 bases, with 14 bases between the two germline ends. The CDR3 sequence is 14 residues long. Germline CDR1 and CDR2: SGHDT and YYEEEE. The CDR3 DNA reads as TGTGCCAGCAGCCGGCGACTAAATCTCAATGAGCAGTTCTTC. This encodes CASSRRLNLNEQFF. Looking up the rest from reference TRBV5-6 and TRBJ2-1 gives the full variable domain: DAGVTQSPTHLIKTRGQQVTLRCSPKSGHDTVSWYQQALGQGPQFIFQYYEEEERQRGNFPDRFSGHQFPNYSSELNVNALLLGDSALYLCASSRRLNLNEQFFGPGTRLTVL.

This chain joins TRBV4-2 and TRBJ2-1; 9 positions agree with TRBD2. Per the germline V gene, CDR1 is LGHNA and CDR2 is YNFKEQ. There are 16 residues in the CDR3. Unmatched junction bases numbered 5, after V lost 1 base and J lost 4 bases. The DNA for the CDR3 is TGTGCCAGCAGCCAAGGGACTAGCGACCTATACAATGAGCAGTTCTTC. Protein sequence: CASSQGTSDLYNEQFF.

This chain joins TRBV5-1 and TRBJ1-4; perhaps TRBD1 as D (5 bases). This CDR3 region has 16 residues. V lost 4 bases and J 10 bases, leaving 23 bases between the germline ends. The germline gives CDR1 SGHRS, CDR2 YFSETQ. The CDR3 here is CASSAGLRGLGGKLFF. CDR3 in DNA: TGCGCCAGCAGCGCGGGCCTAAGGGGTCTTGGTGGAAAACTGTTTTTT.

The chain recombines TRBV6-6 with TRBJ1-2; 7 nucleotides align to TRBD1. The CDR3 length is 15 residues. The V and J ends lost 0 bases and 7 bases, in that order; junction bases with no gene match: 8. Germline-derived CDR1 and CDR2 are MNHNY and SVGAGI (reference sequence). CDR3: CASSYSTTGIPGYTF. The CDR3 DNA follows: TGTGCCAGCAGTTACTCGACGACAGGGATCCCTGGCTACACCTTC.

The chain couples TRBV6-1 to TRBJ2-1; D call uncertain. Germline CDR1 MNHNS, CDR2 SASEGT. The V gene lost 6 bases and the J gene lost 9 bases, with 21 bases spanning the gap. CDR3 length: 15 residues. CDR3 nucleotides: TGTGCCAGCAGGATGGGTGACAACCACCTTATTGAGCAGTTCTTC. Translated, it gives CASRMGDNHLIEQFF.

The genes are TRBV28 and TRBJ1-5; TRBD1 matches at 7 bases. Germline lookup yields CDR1 MDHEN and CDR2 SYDVKM. Trimming removed 6 bases from V and 2 bases from J; junction bases left unmatched: 4. The CDR3 runs 14 residues. In DNA form, the CDR3 reads TGTGCCAGCAGACATGGACAGGGCAATCAGCCCCAGCATTTT. The encoded protein is CASRHGQGNQPQHF.

The chain carries TRBV7-2 and TRBJ1-4, with 7 bases aligning to TRBD1. Germline-derived CDR1 and CDR2 are SGHTA and FQGNSA. This CDR3 has 16 amino acids. V shed 2 bases and J 0 bases; nucleotides not matched to a gene: 3. The CDR3 DNA is TGTGCCAGCAGCTTAAAAGGGGGCGCAACTAATGAAAAACTGTTTTTT. Translating it yields CASSLKGGATNEKLFF.

The rearrangement uses TRBV29-1 and TRBJ2-4; a weak D match, TRBD1 (5 bases). The CDR3 consists of 18 residues. Germline CDR1 SQVTM, CDR2 ANQGSEA. Trimming left V 0 bases short and J 8 bases short, with 26 bases between. CDR3 nucleotides: TGCAGCGTTGAAGATTGGGGTGGTGACCATCTCAAGGGGTACATTCAGTACTTC. It codes for CSVEDWGGDHLKGYIQYF. The variable domain in full, with the rest retrieved from reference TRBV29-1 and TRBJ2-4, is SAVISQKPSRDICQRGTSLTIQCQVDSQVTMMFWYRQQPGQSLTLIATANQGSEATYESGFVIDKFPISRPNLTFSTLTVSNMSPEDSSIYLCSVEDWGGDHLKGYIQYFGAGTRLSVL.

The rearrangement joins TRBV10-3 to TRBJ2-3; possibly TRBD1 or TRBD2 for D (5 bases each). Germline CDR1 is ENHRY and CDR2 is SYGVKD. The CDR3 covers 18 residues. Trimming pared 0 bases from V and 8 bases from J, leaving 24 bases between. The CDR3 loop is CAISESPGAGPYGGTQYF. The CDR3 DNA reads as TGTGCCATCAGTGAGTCGCCCGGGGCAGGGCCGTACGGAGGTACGCAGTATTTT.

This clone was observed a single time. The rearrangement links TRBV28 to TRBJ2-6; D uncertain. This CDR3 is 12 amino acids long. CDR1 and CDR2 (germline): MDHEN, SYDVKM. V dropped 6 bases and J dropped 4 bases, with 4 bases sitting between them. Written as DNA, the CDR3 is TGTGCCAGCAGGTCCGGGGCCAACGTCCTGACTTTC. It specifies CASRSGANVLTF.

This chain links TRBV7-9 with TRBJ2-3, with 7 bases that match TRBD2. Unmatched junction bases numbered 13, after V lost 4 bases and J lost 6 bases. Germline assignment: CDR1 SEHNR and CDR2 FQNEAQ (reference sequence). The CDR3 sequence is 16 residues long. The CDR3 protein is CASSYATSRERDTQYF. CDR3 bases: TGTGCCAGCAGCTATGCGACTAGCCGGGAGCGGGATACGCAGTATTTT.